This is a list of T cell receptor beta chains from one sample in a study of T cell responses to AZD1222 COVID-19 vaccine. Here immunoSEQ multiplex PCR was the method, and the copy in TCRdb shows in-frame clones only, minus some. Seen here are approximately 130,000 clones, 88% observed once, and the top ten hold around 5%. Sequences were derived from peripheral blood, sampled 28 days after the second AZD1222 dose. All receptors derive from an adult who received the AZD1222 COVID-19 vaccine. CDR3s include the opening cysteine and the closing phenylalanine or tryptophan. A D gene is named only where the DNA matches it firmly. The size field is filled for only some rows; it gives once, few, many or a size class.

size	J	V	D	DNA	CDR3
-	TRBJ1-4	TRBV7-9	TRBD1	TGTGCCAGCAGCAGGGGACAGAATGAAAAACTGTTTTTT	CASSRGQNEKLFF
-	TRBJ1-2	TRBV5-4	-	TGTGCCAGCAGCTTTGGCAGGGGAAATTTCTATGGCTACACCTTC	CASSFGRGNFYGYTF
few	TRBJ2-3	TRBV4-1	-	TGCGCCAGCAGCCAAGATTCCAGTAGCACAGATACGCAGTATTTT	CASSQDSSSTDTQYF
-	TRBJ2-5	TRBV6-5	-	TGTGCCAGCAGTATAGGACAGAAGTGGGAGACCCAGTACTTC	CASSIGQKWETQYF
once	TRBJ2-4	TRBV12-2	-	TGTGCAAGTCGCTTAGCTCCGGGACTAGCGGGAGGGAGGGTCCCCAAAAACATTCAGTACTTC	CASRLAPGLAGGRVPKNIQYF
-	TRBJ2-1	TRBV19	-	TGTGCCAGTAGTATCCGGGACCAGAGCTCCTACAATGAGCAGTTCTTC	CASSIRDQSSYNEQFF
few	TRBJ2-7	TRBV7-2	-	TGTGCCAGCAGCTTAGCCAGCGGTTCCTACGAGCAGTACTTC	CASSLASGSYEQYF
-	TRBJ2-3	TRBV19	TRBD1	TGTGCCAGTAGTATCGGGACAGGCTATAGCACAGATACGCAGTATTTT	CASSIGTGYSTDTQYF
-	TRBJ1-1	TRBV30	-	TGTGCCTGGAGCGAGGGGGCTGAAGCTTTCTTT	CAWSEGAEAFF
-	TRBJ2-1	TRBV7-2	TRBD2	TGTGCCAGCAGCCTATCCGGGACTAGAACAATAAATGAGCAGTTCTTC	CASSLSGTRTINEQFF
-	TRBJ1-6	TRBV2	TRBD1	TGTGCCAGCAGACCTGGACAGGGGAATTCACCCCTCCACTTT	CASRPGQGNSPLHF
-	TRBJ1-6	TRBV3-1/TRBV3-2	TRBD1	TGTGCCAGCAGCCTCACCGCTTTTGGAGGGGGCGGTTCACCCCTCCACTTT	CASSLTAFGGGGSPLHF
-	TRBJ1-4	TRBV2	-	TGTGCCAGCAGTGGGACTAATGAAAAACTGTTTTTT	CASSGTNEKLFF
-	TRBJ1-5	TRBV3-1/TRBV3-2	-	TGTGCCAGCAGCCAAGCATCCCAGCCCCAGCATTTT	CASSQASQPQHF
few	TRBJ2-7	TRBV5-1	TRBD1	TGCGCCAGCAGCCCACAGGGGGCGGGGTACTCCTACGAGCAGTACTTC	CASSPQGAGYSYEQYF
-	TRBJ1-1	TRBV19	-	TGTGCCAGTAACCCGGGACGCCACGGGACTGAAGCTTTCTTT	CASNPGRHGTEAFF
few	TRBJ1-5	TRBV6-5	-	TGTGCCAGCAGTTACAGTAGCAATCAGCCCCAGCATTTT	CASSYSSNQPQHF
-	TRBJ2-5	TRBV5-1	-	TGCGCCAGCAGCTTGAAATCATGGGAAGAGACCCAGTACTTC	CASSLKSWEETQYF
-	TRBJ2-5	TRBV19	TRBD1	TGTGCCAGTAGTAGGGGACAGGGAGGAGAGACCCAGTACTTC	CASSRGQGGETQYF
-	TRBJ2-3	TRBV30	TRBD2	TGTGCCTGGACTAGCGGGAGGATTACAGATACGCAGTATTTT	CAWTSGRITDTQYF
-	TRBJ2-1	TRBV11-3	TRBD2	TGTGCCAGCAGCTTAGATCCGGCTAGCGGGATAGATGAGCAGTTCTTC	CASSLDPASGIDEQFF
-	TRBJ2-5	TRBV27	-	TGTGCCAGCAGTTTATTGGGGAGGGAGACCCAGTACTTC	CASSLLGRETQYF